This record looks at one T cell receptor beta chain sequence and its context. There is no known antigen for this receptor. Base qualities are missing; no much larger clone stands one base away. The data stem from a study of blood T cells in healthy people across ages (dated by TCRdb to the mid-2010s). Notes on the research overall: In model experiments, roughly one uniquely barcoded TCR beta cDNA molecule per two T cells was captured by template switching. Donors were grouped into four age groups: young (average 16 years), middle-aged (39), aged (over 55) and long-lived (less than 85). To avoid experimental bias, donors of different ages were spread randomly across the sequencing lanes. The study analyzed two additional independent replicas of 1 million unique cDNA reads from the same blood draw for two donors, one aged 18 to 30 and one aged 80 or older. The study measured age-related changes in TCR beta repertoire diversity using deep sequencing normalized with unique cDNA molecular identifiers. On the study overall, not on this receptor specifically: Because the CMV infection status of the donors was unknown, age-related changes in expanded clonotypes may potentially have been confounded. There was a strong correlation between observed TCR beta diversity and the percentage of naive T cells measured by flow cytometry. Compared with the aged group, the long-lived group had more naive CD4+ T cells, fewer expanded clones and increased TCR diversity, suggesting age selection. Since profiling was done on bulk unsorted PBMCs, naive and antigen-experienced compartments could not be conclusively compared. Observed TCR beta diversity per million T cells fell roughly linearly with age, and a significant reduction was already apparent by age roughly 40. Total diversity estimates from one million sequenced T cells were considered lower bounds and underestimates.

Germline trimming amounts to 1 base on V and 5 bases on J, with 4 as the count of junction bases outside the gene matches. As encoded in the germline V gene, CDR1 is LGHNA while CDR2 is YNFKEQ. The CDR3 spans 14 residues, from the cysteine through the phenylalanine. The read is trimmed to its CDR3 DNA, 42 bases read in frame from base 1. Preparation of the library involved 5' RACE. A second PCR of roughly 7 to 12 cycles was run with a J-beta primer mix and a sample-barcoded 5' primer. A template-switch 5' adaptor carrying 12 random nucleotides introduced a unique molecular identifier onto each TCR beta cDNA molecule. Each sample yielded at least 3 million CDR3-containing paired-end reads. All of the RNA was converted into first-strand cDNA using the Mint cDNA synthesis kit, with a TRBC-specific oligonucleotide serving as the primer. All cDNA was treated with uracil-DNA glycosylase and then went through a first 18-cycle PCR with the universal primers M1SS and BC2_uni_R. The study's processing was this. For normalization, 1 million high-quality reads were randomly selected from each sample, with every read carrying a distinct molecular identifier. Reads sharing molecular identifiers were discarded rather than binned into consensus sequences. MiTCR, set to a Q25 quality threshold and the strictest error-elimination algorithm, was used for CDR3 identification, clonotype clustering and error correction. Lower-bound total TCR beta diversity was estimated with a nonparametric unseen species model using Euler transformation. TCRdb reprocessing: public reads trimmed at Q25 with fastp, clones called with MiXCR, in-frame beta chains kept. Rows with one shared CDR3 protein collapse into an entry with the most common genes and DNA. TCRdb's processing, not the authors', yielded these V and J calls. Recorded for this sample are 1.8 million or so distinct CDR3 sequences; about two fifths of them occurred a single time. About 23% of the sample is held by the ten biggest clonotypes.

Donors were about 36 systemically healthy Caucasian individuals from Russia aged about 6 to 100 years. Each donor gave around 9.9 milliliters of peripheral blood, collected into EDTA-treated Vacutainer tubes. PBMCs were isolated by Ficoll-Paque density-gradient centrifugation, with at least 7 million obtained per sample. Total RNA was extracted from PBMCs with Trizol reagent, with at least 6 micrograms obtained per sample. For every donor, flow cytometry on a PBMC aliquot measured the percentage of naive CD45RAhigh/CD27high T cells. Sample: blood. The chain couples TRBV4-2 to TRBJ2-5, and TRBD2 matches 7 of the central bases. This receptor was obtained from a human donor in good health. The CDR3 protein is CASSQVSGGETQYF. The nucleotides are TGTGCCAGCAGCCAAGTATCGGGGGGTGAGACCCAGTACTTC.